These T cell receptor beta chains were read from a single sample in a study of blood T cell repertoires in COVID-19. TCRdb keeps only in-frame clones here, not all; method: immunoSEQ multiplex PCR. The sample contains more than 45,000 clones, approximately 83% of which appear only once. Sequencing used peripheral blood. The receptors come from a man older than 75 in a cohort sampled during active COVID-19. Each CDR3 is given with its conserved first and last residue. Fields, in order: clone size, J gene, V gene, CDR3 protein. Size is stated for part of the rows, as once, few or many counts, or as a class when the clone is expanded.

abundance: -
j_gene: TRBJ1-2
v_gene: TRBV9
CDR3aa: CASSGTGSRGYTF

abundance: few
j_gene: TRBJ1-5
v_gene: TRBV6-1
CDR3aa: CASSESYQPQHF

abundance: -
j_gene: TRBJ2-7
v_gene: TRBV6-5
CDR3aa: CASSNRGTREQYF

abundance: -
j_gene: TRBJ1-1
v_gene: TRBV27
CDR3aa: CASSYRDGGNTEAFF

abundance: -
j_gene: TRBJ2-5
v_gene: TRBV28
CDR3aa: CASSGIETQYF

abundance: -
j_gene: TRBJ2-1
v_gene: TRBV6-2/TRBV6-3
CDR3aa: CASSRLAGMDQFF

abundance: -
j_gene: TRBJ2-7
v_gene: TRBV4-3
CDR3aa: CASSQDVPGLDYEQYF

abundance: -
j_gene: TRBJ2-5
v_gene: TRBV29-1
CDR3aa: CSVERTRGLETQYF

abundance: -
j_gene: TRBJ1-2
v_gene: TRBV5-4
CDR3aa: CASSPGQGDGYTF

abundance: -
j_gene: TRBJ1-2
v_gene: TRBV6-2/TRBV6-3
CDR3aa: CASSYPGQRDGYTF

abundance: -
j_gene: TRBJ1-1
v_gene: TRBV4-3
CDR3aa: CASSLDRNTEAFF

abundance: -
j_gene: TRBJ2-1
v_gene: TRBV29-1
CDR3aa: CSVEVDPLAGVNNEQFF

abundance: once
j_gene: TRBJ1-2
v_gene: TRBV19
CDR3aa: CASSTPGQGDYGYTF

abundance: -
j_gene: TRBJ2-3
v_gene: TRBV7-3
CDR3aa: CASSLTSLTDTQYF

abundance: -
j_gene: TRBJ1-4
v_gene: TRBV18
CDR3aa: CASSPPRTATNEKLFF

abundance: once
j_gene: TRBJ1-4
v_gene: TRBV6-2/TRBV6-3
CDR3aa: CASSYVGERWANEKLFF

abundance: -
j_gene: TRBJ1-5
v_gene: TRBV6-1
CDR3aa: CASSAGTRVGLGQPQHF

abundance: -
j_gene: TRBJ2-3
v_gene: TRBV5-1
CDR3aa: CASSLFPGTDTQYF

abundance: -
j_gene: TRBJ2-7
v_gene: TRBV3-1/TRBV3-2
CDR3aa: CASSLIQGSHEQYF

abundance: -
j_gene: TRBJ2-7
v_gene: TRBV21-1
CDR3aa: CASSNKALAGRGEQYF

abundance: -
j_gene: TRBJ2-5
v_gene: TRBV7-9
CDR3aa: CASSSTVQETQYF

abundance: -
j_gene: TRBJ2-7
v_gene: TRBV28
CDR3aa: CASLGSHEQYF

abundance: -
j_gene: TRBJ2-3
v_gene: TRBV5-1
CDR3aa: CASSRTSEFTDTQYF

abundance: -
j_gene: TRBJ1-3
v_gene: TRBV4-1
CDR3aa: CASSRTAGPPSSGNTIYF

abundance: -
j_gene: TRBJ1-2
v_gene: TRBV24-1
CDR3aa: CATSDRTGDNYGYTF

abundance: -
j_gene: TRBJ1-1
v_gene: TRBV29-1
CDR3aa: CSVEDSYWYGVRAFF

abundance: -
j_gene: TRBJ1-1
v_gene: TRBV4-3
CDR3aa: CASSYQVRNTEAFF

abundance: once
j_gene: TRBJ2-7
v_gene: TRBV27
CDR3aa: CASSQGGGRVEYEQYF

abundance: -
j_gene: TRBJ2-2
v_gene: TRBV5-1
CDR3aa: CASTSTGGNTGELFF

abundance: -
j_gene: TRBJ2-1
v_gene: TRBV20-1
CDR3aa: CSARDESVRFF

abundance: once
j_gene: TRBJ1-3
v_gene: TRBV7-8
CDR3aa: CASSLGTGSGNTIYF

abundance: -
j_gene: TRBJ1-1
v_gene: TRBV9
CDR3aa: CASSVAGGAAYTEAFF

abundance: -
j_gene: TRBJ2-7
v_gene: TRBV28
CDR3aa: CASSFQVYEQYF

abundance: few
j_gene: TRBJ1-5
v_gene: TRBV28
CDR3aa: CASSGRGAGSGNQPQHF

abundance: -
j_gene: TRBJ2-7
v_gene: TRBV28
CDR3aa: CASTSGGVIYEQYF

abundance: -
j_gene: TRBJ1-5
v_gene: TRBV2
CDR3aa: CASSEVQFSNQPQHF

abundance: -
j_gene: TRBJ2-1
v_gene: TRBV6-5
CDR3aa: CASSYTGGSYNEQFF

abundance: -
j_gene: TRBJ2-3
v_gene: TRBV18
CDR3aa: CASSPGGQEADTQYF

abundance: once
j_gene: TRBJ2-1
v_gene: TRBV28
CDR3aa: CASSPKHNNEQFF

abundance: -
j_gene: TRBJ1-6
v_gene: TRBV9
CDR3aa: CASSVSLKGTDSPLHF

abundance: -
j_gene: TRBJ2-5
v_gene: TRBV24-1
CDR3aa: CATSDVGNQETQYF

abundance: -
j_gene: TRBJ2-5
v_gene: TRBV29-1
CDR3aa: CSAELGRVDETQYF

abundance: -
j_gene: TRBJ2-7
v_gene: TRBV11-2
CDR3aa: CASSLDPWGGSYEQYF

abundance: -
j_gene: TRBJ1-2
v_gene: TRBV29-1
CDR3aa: CSVPRVEIRVDYTF

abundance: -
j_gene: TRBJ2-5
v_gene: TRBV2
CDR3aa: CASRWGRAEETQYF

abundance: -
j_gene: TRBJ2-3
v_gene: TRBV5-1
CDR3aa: CATATGGFDTQYF

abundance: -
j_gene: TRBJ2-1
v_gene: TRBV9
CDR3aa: CASSVARTSGRNEQFF

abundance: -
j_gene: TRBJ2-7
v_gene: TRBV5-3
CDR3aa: CARSFRQGAYEQYF

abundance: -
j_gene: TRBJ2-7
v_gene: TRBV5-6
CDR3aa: CASSLGGTGKYEQYF

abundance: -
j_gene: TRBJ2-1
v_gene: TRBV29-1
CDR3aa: CSVHPGGNNEQFF

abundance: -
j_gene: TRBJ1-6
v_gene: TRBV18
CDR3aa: CASSPFRQGARNSPLHF

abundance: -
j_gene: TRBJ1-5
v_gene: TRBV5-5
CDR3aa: CASSKAGDQPQHF

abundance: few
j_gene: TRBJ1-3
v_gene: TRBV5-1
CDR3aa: CASSQTGKSGNTIYF

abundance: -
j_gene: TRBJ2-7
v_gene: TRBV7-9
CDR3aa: CASSFHREGAYEQYF

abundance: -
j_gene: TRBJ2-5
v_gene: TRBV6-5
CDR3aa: CASSYGNRAETQYF

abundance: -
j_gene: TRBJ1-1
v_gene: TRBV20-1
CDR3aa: CSARVQLEAFF

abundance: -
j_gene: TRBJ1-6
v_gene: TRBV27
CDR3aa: CASSLSGTAHGSPLHF